These 27 T cell receptor beta chains were all obtained from the same sample, sequenced in a study of T-cell memory formation after mild COVID-19. TCRdb called the 5' RACE reads again in MiXCR, with one record for every CDR3 protein. This table has approximately 300,000 distinct CDR3 sequences, more than 15% appearing once. Sequenced sample: PBMCs or a T cell subset sorted from them (not recorded which). Source of these receptors: a man younger than 30 who had mild COVID-19 (a few samples of this study predate the infection). Cell type and time point are not known.

The chain joins TRBV5-1 to TRBJ2-5; TRBD1 agrees at 8 bases. This CDR3 comprises 17 residues. V trimming: 6 bases; J trimming: 1 base; junction bases outside the gene matches: 14. From germline, CDR1 is SGHRS and CDR2 YFSETQ. CDR3 DNA: TGCGCCAGCACACGACAGGGGAGAAATTGGGCCCAAGAGACCCAGTACTTC. Its translation is CASTRQGRNWAQETQYF.

This clonotype was seen more than once but under ten times. The chain combines TRBV15 with TRBJ2-1; tentative D call: TRBD2 (5 bases). This CDR3 is built from 15 residues. CDR1 is LNHNV and CDR2 is YYDKDF in the germline V gene (reference sequence). Trimming left V 6 bases short and J 8 bases short, with 20 bases between. CDR3 residues: CATSTARGFRDEQFF. The CDR3 DNA reads TGTGCCACCAGTACGGCCCGCGGGTTCCGGGATGAGCAGTTCTTC. The entire variable domain, with the rest obtained from reference TRBV15 and TRBJ2-1, is as follows: DAMVIQNPRYQVTQFGKPVTLSCSQTLNHNVMYWYQQKSSQAPKLLFHYYDKDFNNEADTPDNFQSRRPNTSFCFLDIRSPGLGDTAMYLCATSTARGFRDEQFFGPGTRLTVL.

This clonotype came up a few times. The rearrangement links TRBV9 to TRBJ1-1; the D gene is possibly TRBD1 (5 bases). Germline assignment: CDR1 SGDLS and CDR2 YYNGEE. This CDR3 is 14 amino acids long. V dropped 2 bases and J dropped 4 bases, with 12 bases sitting between them. The CDR3 DNA sequence: TGTGCCAGCAGCGTGGAGTCAGGGTTCACTGAAGCTTTCTTT. As protein: CASSVESGFTEAFF.

This chain connects TRBV5-1 to TRBJ1-2; 8 nucleotides agree with TRBD1. The CDR3 totals 13 residues. Germline V gene sequence: CDR1 SGHRS, CDR2 YFSETQ. The trim removed 7 bases at V and 5 bases at J, leaving 7 bases unmatched. The CDR3 spells CASRGQADYGYTF. The CDR3 DNA reads TGCGCCAGCCGGGGACAGGCGGATTATGGCTACACCTTC.

This clonotype was detected only a few times. The rearrangement uses TRBV7-3 and TRBJ2-3; D unresolved. V lost 3 bases, J lost 6 bases, and 13 bases lay in between. CDR1 and CDR2 (germline): SGHTA, FQGTGA. The CDR3 length is 14 residues. The CDR3 bases are TGTGCCAGCAGCTTTATGGGCTTGTCGGATACGCAGTATTTT. Its translation is CASSFMGLSDTQYF.

This clonotype appeared many times. The J gene is TRBJ2-3, the V gene TRBV5-1, with 7 bases lining up with TRBD2. After removal of 4 bases from V and 2 bases from J, the junction contained 4 bases not matched to a gene. Germline CDR1 is SGHRS and CDR2 is YFSETQ. CDR3 size: 14 residues. The CDR3 is CASSPGLNTDTQYF. In DNA, the CDR3 is TGCGCCAGCAGCCCGGGACTAAACACAGATACGCAGTATTTT.

The gene calls are TRBV29-1 and TRBJ1-5, with TRBD1 identical over 11 bases. CDR1 and CDR2 from the germline V gene are SQVTM and ANQGSEA. The CDR3 contains 17 residues. Germline trimming cut 3 bases from V and 1 base from J; bases unmatched to any gene: 8. CDR3 region: CSVDLGQGELSNQPQHF. The CDR3, as DNA: TGCAGCGTTGATTTGGGACAGGGGGAATTGAGCAATCAGCCCCAGCATTTT.

This clonotype has only a few counts. The chain is built from TRBV2 and TRBJ2-5, with D perhaps TRBD1 (5 bases). V dropped 7 bases and J dropped 2 bases, with 14 bases sitting between them. The CDR3 has 14 residues. CDR1 and CDR2 from the germline V gene are SNHLY and FYNNEI. CDR3 bases: TGTGCCAGCACGGCCACAGGAGTACAAGAGACCCAGTACTTC. Translating gives CASTATGVQETQYF.

The rearrangement links TRBV18 to TRBJ1-1; TRBD1 might be the D (5 bases). V was pared by 0 bases and J by 6 bases, with 8 bases between. Germline V CDR1 and CDR2: KGHSH, LQKENI. CDR3 length: 13 amino acids. This CDR3 is CASSPPMGAEAFF. CDR3 sequence (DNA): TGTGCCAGCTCACCACCGATGGGGGCTGAAGCTTTCTTT.

This clonotype has just a few counts. The rearrangement uses TRBV6-5 and TRBJ2-4; the D is unclear. The CDR3 consists of 16 residues. Germline V CDR1 and CDR2: MNHEY, SVGAGI. V dropped 0 bases and J dropped 4 bases, with 13 bases sitting between them. In nucleotides, the CDR3 is TGTGCCAGCAGTTACTCGACGGTAGGATCAAAAAACATTCAGTACTTC. Protein: CASSYSTVGSKNIQYF.

The chain uses TRBV4-2 and TRBJ2-2, with no clear D. Looked up from germline, CDR1 is LGHNA and CDR2 is YNFKEQ. Trimming shortened V by 2 bases and J by 6 bases, and 10 bases separated the two germline ends. The CDR3 is 14 residues long. For the CDR3, the DNA is TGTGCCAGCAGCCAATCTATAGACTCCGGGGAGCTGTTTTTT. Translation: CASSQSIDSGELFF.

CDR3 DNA sequence: TGTGCCACCAGCCGCAGGGTGGTAGTCGGGGAGCTGTTTTTT. Amino acids: CATSRRVVVGELFF. V gene TRBV15 combines with J gene TRBJ2-2, with D tentatively TRBD1 (5 bases). There are 14 residues in the CDR3. V was shortened by 5 bases and J by 7 bases, with 14 bases between the two germline ends. CDR1 is LNHNV and CDR2 is YYDKDF in the germline V gene (reference sequence).

This clonotype was detected only once. V usage is TRBV27 and J usage is TRBJ2-5; 7 bases align to TRBD2. CDR1 is MNHEY, CDR2 SMNVEV, per germline (reference sequence). J was trimmed by 6 bases and V by 3 bases; bases with no gene match: 16. The CDR3 runs 17 residues. The CDR3 sequence is CASSFFLGPGGIQTQYF. The CDR3 bases are TGTGCCAGCAGTTTCTTCCTCGGCCCGGGAGGAATCCAGACCCAGTACTTC.

This clonotype was detected only a few times. The rearrangement joins TRBV5-1 to TRBJ1-2, with D tentatively TRBD1 (6 bases). Looked up from germline, CDR1 is SGHRS and CDR2 is YFSETQ. Deletions cut 2 bases from V and 10 bases from J, with 21 bases between. This CDR3 has 15 residues. In DNA form, the CDR3 reads TGCGCCAGCAGCTTTTCAGTCCCAGGGGCCAGGGACTACACCTTC. This codes for CASSFSVPGARDYTF.

This chain uses TRBV19 with TRBJ2-7; 7 nucleotides match TRBD2. Unmatched junction bases numbered 9, after V lost 8 bases and J lost 2 bases. CDR1 and CDR2 (germline): LNHDA, SQIVND (reference sequence). The CDR3 totals 14 residues. The CDR3 nucleotides are TGTGCCAGTTTCCTGGGCCGGGGGGCCTACGAGCAGTACTTC. Translated, it gives CASFLGRGAYEQYF.

There are many counts of this clonotype. The chain couples TRBV18 to TRBJ1-3; D not certain. Deletions cut 4 bases from V and 7 bases from J, with 14 bases between. Germline CDR1 reads KGHSH; CDR2 reads LQKENI. This CDR3 contains 14 residues. This CDR3 is CASSREVTLNTIYF. CDR3 in DNA: TGTGCCAGCTCACGGGAAGTCACCCTGAACACCATATATTTT.

This clonotype was detected only a few times. The chain links TRBV7-9 to TRBJ1-2, with D perhaps matching TRBD1 (6 bases). Germline V CDR1 and CDR2: SEHNR, FQNEAQ (reference sequence). This CDR3 has 14 amino acids. V lost 5 bases and J 4 bases, leaving 14 bases between the germline ends. The CDR3 protein is CASSPLGGFYGYTF. In nucleotides, the CDR3 is TGTGCCAGCAGCCCACTGGGGGGCTTCTATGGCTACACCTTC. Filled out from reference TRBV7-9 and TRBJ1-2, the complete variable domain reads DTGVSQNPRHKITKRGQNVTFRCDPISEHNRLYWYRQTLGQGPEFLTYFQNEAQLEKSRLLSDRFSAERPKGSFSTLEIQRTEQGDSAMYLCASSPLGGFYGYTFGSGTRLTVV.

This clonotype was detected ten times or more. The chain couples TRBV4-1 to TRBJ2-5, with 7 bases aligning to TRBD1. V shed 1 base and J 5 bases; nucleotides not matched to a gene: 16. CDR1 MGHRA and CDR2 YSYEKL come from the germline V gene. The CDR3 has 18 amino acids. The CDR3 spells CASSQGGDSDRYRETQYF. CDR3 nucleotides: TGCGCCAGCAGCCAAGGAGGGGACAGCGACCGATACCGGGAGACCCAGTACTTC.

The chain carries TRBV11-3 and TRBJ2-1, with D possibly TRBD1 on 6 matching bases. The germline V gene has CDR1 SGHNT and CDR2 YENEEA. Between the trimmed V and J ends, which lost 4 bases and 8 bases, there was a span of 18 bases. This CDR3 has 15 residues. CDR3 sequence (DNA): TGTGCCAGCAGCTCCGGACAGACCGGTTGGGATGAGCAGTTCTTC. Translated, it gives CASSSGQTGWDEQFF. Looking up the rest from reference TRBV11-3 and TRBJ2-1 gives the full variable domain: EAGVVQSPRYKIIEKKQPVAFWCNPISGHNTLYWYLQNLGQGPELLIRYENEEAVDDSQLPKDRFSAERLKGVDSTLKIQPAELGDSAVYLCASSSGQTGWDEQFFGPGTRLTVL.

In its sample, this clonotype was seen many times. The DNA for the CDR3 is TGTGCCAGCAGCGCCCCCGGGACTAGCGGGGGAATCACAGATACGCAGTATTTT. Translation gives CASSAPGTSGGITDTQYF. This chain joins TRBV9 and TRBJ2-3; 14 bases fit TRBD2. CDR1 is SGDLS, CDR2 YYNGEE, per germline. V lost 3 bases to trimming and J lost 2 bases; unmatched junction nucleotides: 8. The CDR3 is 18 residues long. Using reference TRBV9 and TRBJ2-3 for the parts outside the CDR3, the full variable domain is DSGVTQTPKHLITATGQRVTLRCSPRSGDLSVYWYQQSLDQGLQFLIQYYNGEERAKGNILERFSAQQFPDLHSELNLSSLELGDSALYFCASSAPGTSGGITDTQYFGPGTRLTVL.

This sequence joins TRBV3-1 and TRBJ2-3, with 10 bases aligning to TRBD2. V shed 4 bases, J shed 4 bases, and the junction held 5 bases outside the gene matches. From germline, CDR1 is LGHDT and CDR2 YNNKEL (reference sequence). The length of the CDR3 is 15 residues. The CDR3 DNA follows: TGTGCCAGCAGCCCCATGAGCGGGGGGGCAGATACGCAGTATTTT. It yields the protein CASSPMSGGADTQYF.

A few counts support this clonotype. CDR3 amino acids: CSAPEGGMTGELFF. The CDR3 bases are TGCAGTGCTCCGGAGGGAGGGATGACCGGGGAGCTGTTTTTT. The chain uses TRBV20-1 and TRBJ2-2, with 7 nucleotides matching TRBD2. CDR3 length: 14 residues. The V and J ends lost 5 bases and 5 bases, in that order; junction bases with no gene match: 8. Germline loops: CDR1 DFQATT, CDR2 SNEGSKA (reference sequence).

This clonotype occurred a few times. The chain couples TRBV7-6 to TRBJ2-1; D gene unclear. This CDR3 comprises 11 residues. The germline gives CDR1 SGHVS, CDR2 FNYEAQ. V was cut by 4 bases and J by 7 bases, with 5 bases left in between. The CDR3 nucleotides are TGTGCCAGCAGCTCCTTTAATGAGCAGTTCTTC. This translates into CASSSFNEQFF.

This chain joins TRBV24-1 and TRBJ2-1; 9 nucleotides align to TRBD2. With V trimmed by 1 base and J by 5 bases, 11 bases remained unmatched. Germline V gene lookup returns CDR1 KGHDR and CDR2 SFDVKD. The CDR3 is 18 amino acids. The CDR3 DNA is TGTGCCACCAGTGATTTCAGTAGCGGGGGTAATCAGGACAATGAGCAGTTCTTC. As protein: CATSDFSSGGNQDNEQFF.

This chain connects TRBV3-1 to TRBJ2-3; D possibly matches TRBD1 or TRBD2 (6 bases each). V dropped 3 bases and J dropped 0 bases, with 19 bases sitting between them. Germline V gene data show CDR1 as LGHDT and CDR2 as YNNKEL (reference sequence). This CDR3 has 18 residues. The CDR3, as DNA: TGTGCCAGCAGCCATTCCACGGGGGACATTCCTAGCACAGATACGCAGTATTTT. It codes for CASSHSTGDIPSTDTQYF.

This clonotype was seen more than once but under ten times. The chain employs TRBV5-1 and TRBJ2-4; tentatively, D is TRBD1 (6 bases). CDR1 SGHRS and CDR2 YFSETQ come from the germline V gene. The CDR3 sequence is 16 residues long. Deletions cut 3 bases from V and 1 base from J, with 14 bases between. The CDR3 DNA reads TGCGCCAGCAGCTCTGAACAGGGTGGGGCCAAAAACATTCAGTACTTC. Its translation: CASSSEQGGAKNIQYF. The complete variable domain, with remaining parts taken from reference TRBV5-1 and TRBJ2-4, reads KAGVTQTPRYLIKTRGQQVTLSCSPISGHRSVSWYQQTPGQGLQFLFEYFSETQRNKGNFPGRFSGRQFSNSRSEMNVSTLELGDSALYLCASSSEQGGAKNIQYFGAGTRLSVL.

The genes are TRBV7-3 and TRBJ2-3; no reliable D call. This CDR3 region has 14 residues. Trimming took 0 bases from V and 5 from J, leaving 9 bases between them. Germline V gene data show CDR1 as SGHTA and CDR2 as FQGTGA. The CDR3 sequence: CASSLTSSLDTQYF. The CDR3 region has the DNA TGTGCCAGCAGCTTAACGTCTTCGCTAGATACGCAGTATTTT.